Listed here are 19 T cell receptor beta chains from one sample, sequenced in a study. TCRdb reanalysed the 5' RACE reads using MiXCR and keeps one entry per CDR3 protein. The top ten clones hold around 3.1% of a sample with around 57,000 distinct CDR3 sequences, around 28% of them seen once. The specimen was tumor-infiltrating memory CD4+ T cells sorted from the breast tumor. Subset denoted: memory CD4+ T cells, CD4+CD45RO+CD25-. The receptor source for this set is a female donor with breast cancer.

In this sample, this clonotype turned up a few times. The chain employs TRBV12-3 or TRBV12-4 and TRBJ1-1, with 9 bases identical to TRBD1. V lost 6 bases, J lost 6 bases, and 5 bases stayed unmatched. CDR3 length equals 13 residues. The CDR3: CASSWRQGAEAFF. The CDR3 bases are TGTGCCAGCAGCTGGCGACAGGGGGCTGAAGCTTTCTTT.

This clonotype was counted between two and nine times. The CDR3 here is CASSAPGLYEQYF. The CDR3 DNA sequence: TGTGCCAGCAGTGCTCCTGGACTGTACGAGCAGTACTTC. The chain links TRBV6-1 to TRBJ2-7; D might be TRBD2 (5 bases). The CDR3 sequence is 13 residues long. V was cut by 4 bases and J by 4 bases, with 11 bases left in between. Germline V lookup: CDR1 MNHNS, CDR2 SASEGT.

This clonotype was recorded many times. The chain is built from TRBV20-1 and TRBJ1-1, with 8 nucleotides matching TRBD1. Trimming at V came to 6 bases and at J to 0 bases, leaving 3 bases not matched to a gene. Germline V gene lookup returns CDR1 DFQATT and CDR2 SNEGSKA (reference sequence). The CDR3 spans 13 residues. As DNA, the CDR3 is TGCAGTGCGAGGACAGGGTTGAACACTGAAGCTTTCTTT. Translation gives CSARTGLNTEAFF.

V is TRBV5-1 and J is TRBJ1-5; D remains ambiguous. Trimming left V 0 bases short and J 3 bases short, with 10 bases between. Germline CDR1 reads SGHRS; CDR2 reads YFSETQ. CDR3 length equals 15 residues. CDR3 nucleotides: TGCGCCAGCAGCTTGGATCAGCCGTTCAATCAGCCCCAGCATTTT. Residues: CASSLDQPFNQPQHF.

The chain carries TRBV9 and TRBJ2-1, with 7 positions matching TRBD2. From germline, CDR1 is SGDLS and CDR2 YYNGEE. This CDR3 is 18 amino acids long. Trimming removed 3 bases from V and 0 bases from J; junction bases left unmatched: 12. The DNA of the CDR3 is TGTGCCAGCAGCGCCCGGATGGGTGGCGGGAGCTCCTACAATGAGCAGTTCTTC. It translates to CASSARMGGGSSYNEQFF. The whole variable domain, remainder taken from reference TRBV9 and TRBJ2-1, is DSGVTQTPKHLITATGQRVTLRCSPRSGDLSVYWYQQSLDQGLQFLIQYYNGEERAKGNILERFSAQQFPDLHSELNLSSLELGDSALYFCASSARMGGGSSYNEQFFGPGTRLTVL.

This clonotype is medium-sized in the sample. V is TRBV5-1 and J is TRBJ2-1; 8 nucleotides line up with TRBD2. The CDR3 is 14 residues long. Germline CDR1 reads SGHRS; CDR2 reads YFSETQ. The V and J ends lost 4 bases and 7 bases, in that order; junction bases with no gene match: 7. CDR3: CASSGGASGNEQFF. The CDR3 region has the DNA TGCGCCAGCAGCGGCGGCGCTAGCGGGAATGAGCAGTTCTTC. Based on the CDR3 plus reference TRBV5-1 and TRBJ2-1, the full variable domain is KAGVTQTPRYLIKTRGQQVTLSCSPISGHRSVSWYQQTPGQGLQFLFEYFSETQRNKGNFPGRFSGRQFSNSRSEMNVSTLELGDSALYLCASSGGASGNEQFFGPGTRLTVL.

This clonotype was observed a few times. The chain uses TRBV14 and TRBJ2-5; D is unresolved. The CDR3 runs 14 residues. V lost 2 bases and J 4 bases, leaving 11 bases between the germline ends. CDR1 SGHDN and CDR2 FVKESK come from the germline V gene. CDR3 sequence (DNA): TGTGCCAGCAGCCAATTGTTAGACGGAGAGACCCAGTACTTC. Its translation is CASSQLLDGETQYF.

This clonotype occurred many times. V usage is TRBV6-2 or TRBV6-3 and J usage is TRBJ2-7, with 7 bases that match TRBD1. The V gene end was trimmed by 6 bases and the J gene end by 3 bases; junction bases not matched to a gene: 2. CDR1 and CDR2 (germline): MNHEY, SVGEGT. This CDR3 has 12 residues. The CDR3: CASSDRDYEQYF. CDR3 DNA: TGTGCCAGCAGCGACAGGGACTACGAGCAGTACTTC.

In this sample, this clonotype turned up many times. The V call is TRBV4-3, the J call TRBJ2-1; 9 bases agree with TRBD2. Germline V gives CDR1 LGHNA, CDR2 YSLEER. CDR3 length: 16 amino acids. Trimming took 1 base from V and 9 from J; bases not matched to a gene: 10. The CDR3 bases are TGCGCCAGCAGCCAAGGGGCAGCGGGAGGATGGGTTGAGCAGTTCTTC. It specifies CASSQGAAGGWVEQFF.

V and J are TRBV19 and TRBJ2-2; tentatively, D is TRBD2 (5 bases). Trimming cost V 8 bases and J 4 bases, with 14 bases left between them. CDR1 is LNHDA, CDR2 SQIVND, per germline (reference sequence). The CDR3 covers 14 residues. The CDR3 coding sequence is TGTGCCAGTTGTAAGGGAGTGAGCACCGGGGAGCTGTTTTTT. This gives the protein CASCKGVSTGELFF.

CDR3 sequence: CASSQDPDSSYGYTF. The CDR3 region has the DNA TGTGCCAGCAGCCAAGATCCCGACTCGAGCTATGGCTACACCTTC. V usage is TRBV4-2 and J usage is TRBJ1-2; no reliable D call. Germline lookup yields CDR1 LGHNA and CDR2 YNFKEQ. CDR3 size: 15 residues. V was cut by 0 bases and J by 4 bases, with 12 bases left in between.

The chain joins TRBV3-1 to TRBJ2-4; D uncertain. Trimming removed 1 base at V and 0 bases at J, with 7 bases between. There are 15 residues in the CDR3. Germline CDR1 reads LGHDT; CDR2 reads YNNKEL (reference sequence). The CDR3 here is CASSQGRVAKNIQYF. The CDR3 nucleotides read TGTGCCAGCAGCCAAGGACGGGTAGCCAAAAACATTCAGTACTTC.

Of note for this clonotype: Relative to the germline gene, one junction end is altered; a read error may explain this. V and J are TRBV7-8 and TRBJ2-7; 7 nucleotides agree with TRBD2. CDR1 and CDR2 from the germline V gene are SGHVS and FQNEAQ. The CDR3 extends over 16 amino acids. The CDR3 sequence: CASNLAGGSISYEQYF. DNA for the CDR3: TGTGCCAGCAACTTAGCAGGCGGGAGTATATCCTACGAGCAGTACTTC.

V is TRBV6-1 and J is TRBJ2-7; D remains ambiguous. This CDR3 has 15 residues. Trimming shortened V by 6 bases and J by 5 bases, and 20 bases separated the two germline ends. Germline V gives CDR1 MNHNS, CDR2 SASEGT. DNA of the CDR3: TGTGCCAGCAGGGATCGACACGCCTTTATCCACGAGCAGTACTTC. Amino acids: CASRDRHAFIHEQYF.

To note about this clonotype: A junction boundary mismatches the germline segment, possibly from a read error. Here the CDR3 DNA reads TGTGCCAGCAGCCCAGGACAGGGAGGAGAGACCCAGTGCTTC. Protein product: CASSPGQGGETQCF. This chain connects TRBV7-9 to TRBJ2-5; 8 nucleotides agree with TRBD1. CDR3 length: 14 residues. CDR1 is SEHNR, CDR2 FQNEAQ, per germline (reference sequence). Complete variable domain (other parts from reference TRBV7-9 and TRBJ2-5): DTGVSQNPRHKITKRGQNVTFRCDPISEHNRLYWYRQTLGQGPEFLTYFQNEAQLEKSRLLSDRFSAERPKGSFSTLEIQRTEQGDSAMYLCASSPGQGGETQCFGPGTRLLVL.

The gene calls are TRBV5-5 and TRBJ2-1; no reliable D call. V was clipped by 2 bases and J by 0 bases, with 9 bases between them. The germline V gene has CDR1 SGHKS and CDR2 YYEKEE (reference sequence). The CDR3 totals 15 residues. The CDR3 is CASSFGLVSYNEQFF. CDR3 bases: TGTGCCAGCAGCTTTGGGCTAGTCTCCTACAATGAGCAGTTCTTC.

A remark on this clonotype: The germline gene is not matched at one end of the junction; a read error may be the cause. CDR3 sequence reads: CASSERNTEAFF. The DNA of the CDR3 is TGTGCCAGCAGCGAGAGGAACACTGAAGCTTTCTTC. The chain couples TRBV28 to TRBJ1-1; D is undetermined. The CDR3 is 12 amino acids. Germline CDR1 and CDR2: MDHEN and SYDVKM.

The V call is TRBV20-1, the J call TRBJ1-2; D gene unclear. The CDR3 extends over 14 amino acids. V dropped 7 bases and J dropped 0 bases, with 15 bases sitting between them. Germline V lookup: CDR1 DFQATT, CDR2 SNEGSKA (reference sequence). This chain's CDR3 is CSVLRVGSNYGYTF. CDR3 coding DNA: TGCAGTGTTCTTAGGGTGGGATCTAACTATGGCTACACCTTC.

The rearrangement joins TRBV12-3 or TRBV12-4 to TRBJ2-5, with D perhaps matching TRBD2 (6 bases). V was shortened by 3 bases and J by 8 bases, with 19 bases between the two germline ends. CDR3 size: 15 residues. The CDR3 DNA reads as TGTGCCAGCAGTTTCGAGACGGGAGTAGATTTAACCCAGTACTTC. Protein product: CASSFETGVDLTQYF.